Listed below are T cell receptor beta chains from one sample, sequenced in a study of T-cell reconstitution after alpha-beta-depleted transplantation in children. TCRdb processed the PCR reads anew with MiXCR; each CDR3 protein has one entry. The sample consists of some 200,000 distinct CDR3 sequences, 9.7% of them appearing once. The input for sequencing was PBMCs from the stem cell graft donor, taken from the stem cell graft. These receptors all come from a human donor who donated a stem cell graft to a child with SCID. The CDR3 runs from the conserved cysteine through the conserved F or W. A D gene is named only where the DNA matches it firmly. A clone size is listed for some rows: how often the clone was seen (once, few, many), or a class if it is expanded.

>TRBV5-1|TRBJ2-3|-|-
CASSLEPRGADTQYF
TGCGCCAGCAGCTTGGAGCCCCGGGGCGCAGATACGCAGTATTTT
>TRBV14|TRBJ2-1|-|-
CASSQDRGGDEQFF
TGTGCCAGCAGCCAAGATCGCGGTGGGGACGAGCAGTTCTTC
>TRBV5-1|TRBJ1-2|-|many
CASSWTGKGYTF
TGCGCCAGCAGCTGGACGGGAAAGGGCTACACCTTC
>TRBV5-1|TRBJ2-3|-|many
CASSLGPETSSTDTQYF
TGCGCCAGCAGCTTGGGCCCGGAGACTTCTAGCACAGATACGCAGTATTTT
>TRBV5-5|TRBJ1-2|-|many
CASSLRAGLDGYTF
TGTGCCAGCAGCTTGAGGGCAGGTTTAGATGGCTACACCTTC
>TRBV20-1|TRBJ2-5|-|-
CSASKDSTLETQYF
TGCAGTGCTAGTAAGGACAGCACCTTGGAGACCCAGTACTTC
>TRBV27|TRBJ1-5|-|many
CASSLRQSNQPQHF
TGTGCCAGCAGTTTACGGCAGAGCAATCAGCCCCAGCATTTT
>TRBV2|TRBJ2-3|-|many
CASSEGGETTDTQYF
TGTGCCAGCAGTGAAGGAGGGGAAACAACAGATACGCAGTATTTT
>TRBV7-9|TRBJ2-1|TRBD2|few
CASSNSGGAHNEQFF
TGTGCCAGCAGCAATAGCGGGGGGGCTCACAATGAGCAGTTCTTC
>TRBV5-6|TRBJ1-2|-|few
CASSLAGGSGYTF
TGTGCCAGCAGCTTGGCCGGAGGAAGCGGCTACACCTTC
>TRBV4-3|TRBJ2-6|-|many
CASSQVTGSGANVLTF
TGCGCCAGCAGCCAGGTAACAGGGTCTGGGGCCAACGTCCTGACTTTC
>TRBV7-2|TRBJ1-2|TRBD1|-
CASSHTLGGQLNYGYTF
TGTGCCAGCAGCCACACCCTAGGGGGCCAGCTAAACTATGGCTACACCTTC
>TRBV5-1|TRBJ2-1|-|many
CASSFAGLSYNEQFF
TGCGCCAGCAGCTTCGCAGGTTTGTCCTACAATGAGCAGTTCTTC
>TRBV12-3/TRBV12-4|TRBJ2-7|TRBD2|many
CASRGPAGGLFSYEQYF
TGTGCCAGCAGAGGGCCAGCGGGGGGACTCTTTTCCTACGAGCAGTACTTC